A single sample is the source of the 27 T cell receptor beta chains below, sequenced in a study of cytomegalovirus exposure and HLA in healthy donors. The table came from immunoSEQ multiplex PCR; TCRdb's copy has only in-frame clones and leaves some out. The sample contains 110,000 to 150,000 clones, just under 85% of which appear only once. Sample: PBMCs. These receptor sequences come from a woman in her twenties or thirties in good health and CMV-seronegative.

The chain carries TRBV7-8 and TRBJ1-5, with 7 bases lining up with TRBD1. V lost 0 bases and J lost 3; bases outside the gene matches: 11. Germline CDR1 is SGHVS and CDR2 is FQNEAQ. The CDR3 contains 18 residues. The DNA of the CDR3 is TGTGCCAGCAGCTTAGCGACCCGACAGGGAGTACCCAATCAGCCCCAGCATTTT. It codes for CASSLATRQGVPNQPQHF.

The J gene is TRBJ2-1, the V gene TRBV27; 11 positions agree with TRBD2. Trimming at V came to 4 bases and at J to 7 bases, leaving 3 bases not matched to a gene. The germline CDR1 and CDR2 sequences are MNHEY and SMNVEV (reference sequence). This CDR3 is built from 14 residues. In DNA, the CDR3 is TGTGCCAGCAGTTCTAGCGGGGGGAGGAATGAGCAGTTCTTC. It is translated as CASSSSGGRNEQFF.

The chain combines TRBV4-1 with TRBJ2-2; TRBD1 matches at 9 bases. The germline CDR1 and CDR2 sequences are MGHRA and YSYEKL. The CDR3 is 16 residues long. V trimming: 7 bases; J trimming: 7 bases; junction bases outside the gene matches: 13. In nucleotides, the CDR3 is TGCGCCAGCATGGCTCGTACAGGGGGCTCGATCGGGGAGCTGTTTTTT. It specifies CASMARTGGSIGELFF.

This clone was recorded a few times. The chain is built from TRBV6-5 and TRBJ2-7, with 7 positions matching TRBD1. There are 13 residues in the CDR3. Germline V gene lookup returns CDR1 MNHEY and CDR2 SVGAGI. Unmatched junction bases numbered 7, after V lost 5 bases and J lost 6 bases. The DNA for the CDR3 is TGTGCCAGCAGTACCCCGACAGGGAGCGAGCAGTACTTC. It yields the protein CASSTPTGSEQYF.

The chain joins TRBV7-8 to TRBJ2-2; 11 bases are shared with TRBD2. V shed 2 bases and J 2 bases; nucleotides not matched to a gene: 4. The CDR3 length is 17 residues. From germline, CDR1 is SGHVS and CDR2 FQNEAQ. This chain's CDR3 is CASSLTGTSGNTGELFF. The CDR3 DNA is TGTGCCAGCAGCTTAACCGGGACTAGCGGTAACACCGGGGAGCTGTTTTTT.

The V and J genes are TRBV29-1 and TRBJ2-3, with TRBD2 matching 7 bases. Germline V CDR1 and CDR2: SQVTM, ANQGSEA. This CDR3 is 12 amino acids long. The V gene end was trimmed by 4 bases and the J gene end by 4 bases; junction bases not matched to a gene: 2. Here the CDR3 reads CSVAGGADTQYF. The CDR3 DNA is TGCAGCGTTGCGGGGGGAGCAGATACGCAGTATTTT.

V and J are TRBV6-1 and TRBJ1-2; D uncertain. With 5 bases removed from V and 4 bases from J, the gap between germline ends came to 14 bases. The CDR3 totals 14 residues. CDR1 is MNHNS and CDR2 is SASEGT in the germline V gene. The DNA for the CDR3 is TGTGCCAGCAGTCCCGGCCCCGAGGGCTATGGCTACACCTTC. This sequence encodes CASSPGPEGYGYTF.

The V call is TRBV19, the J call TRBJ2-2, with TRBD2 matching 10 bases. The CDR3 contains 16 residues. V was pared by 4 bases and J by 3 bases, with 5 bases of the junction left unmatched. Germline V gene data show CDR1 as LNHDA and CDR2 as SQIVND (reference sequence). In DNA, the CDR3 is TGTGCCAGTAGTACCCAGCGGGGGGGATACACCGGGGAGCTGTTTTTT. Translating gives CASSTQRGGYTGELFF.

The genes are TRBV9 and TRBJ2-5; D possibly corresponds to TRBD2 (6 bases). The ends were cut back, 4 bases at V and 1 base at J, with 8 bases in the middle. The CDR3 has 13 amino acids. Germline values: CDR1 SGDLS, CDR2 YYNGEE. Here the CDR3 DNA reads TGTGCCAGCAGCCCAGCGGGCCAAGAGACCCAGTACTTC. Amino acid sequence: CASSPAGQETQYF.

In this sample, this clone turned up a few times. The chain is built from TRBV4-1 and TRBJ1-5; D may be TRBD1 (5 bases). The CDR3 extends over 14 amino acids. Germline V gene data show CDR1 as MGHRA and CDR2 as YSYEKL. V was cut by 2 bases and J by 6 bases, with 11 bases left in between. The CDR3 bases are TGCGCCAGCAGCCAAAGGGGAGGGATTCAGCCCCAGCATTTT. Its translation is CASSQRGGIQPQHF.

The genes are TRBV7-8 and TRBJ2-7, with D unresolved. Germline V gives CDR1 SGHVS, CDR2 FQNEAQ. Trimming left V 3 bases short and J 4 bases short, with 4 bases between. This CDR3 is built from 11 residues. The chain's CDR3 is CASSFSYEQYF. CDR3 nucleotides: TGTGCCAGCAGCTTCTCTTACGAGCAGTACTTC.

The rearrangement joins TRBV9 to TRBJ1-4; 8 nucleotides agree with TRBD1. The V segment lost 2 bases and the J segment 6 bases; nucleotides outside the gene matches: 3. CDR1 is SGDLS and CDR2 is YYNGEE in the germline V gene. The CDR3 runs 14 residues. The CDR3 DNA is TGTGCCAGCAGCGTCGGACAGGGCTATGAAAAACTGTTTTTT. Its protein product is CASSVGQGYEKLFF.

The V gene is TRBV7-3, the J gene TRBJ2-5; 7 nucleotides line up with TRBD1. Germline V gene data show CDR1 as SGHTA and CDR2 as FQGTGA. The trim removed 2 bases at V and 7 bases at J, leaving 13 bases unmatched. CDR3 length equals 16 residues. The CDR3 DNA reads as TGTGCCAGCAGCTTATTGGCCCGAGGGGGCGGCGGGACCCAGTACTTC. Amino acid sequence: CASSLLARGGGGTQYF. Based on the CDR3 plus reference TRBV7-3 and TRBJ2-5, the full variable domain is GAGVSQTPSNKVTEKGKYVELRCDPISGHTALYWYRQSLGQGPEFLIYFQGTGAADDSGLPNDRFFAVRPEGSVSTLKIQRTERGDSAVYLCASSLLARGGGGTQYFGPGTRLLVL.

The J gene is TRBJ1-1, the V gene TRBV5-1; TRBD1 aligns across 11 bases. The junction had 11 bases not matched to a gene; V was cut back by 4 bases and J by 6 bases. The length of the CDR3 is 16 residues. The germline CDR1 and CDR2 sequences are SGHRS and YFSETQ. The CDR3 protein is CASSPQLGQGASEAFF. CDR3 DNA sequence: TGCGCCAGCAGCCCCCAGTTAGGACAGGGGGCCTCTGAAGCTTTCTTT.

V gene TRBV4-2 combines with J gene TRBJ1-5; 8 bases map to TRBD1. After removal of 3 bases from V and 6 bases from J, the junction contained 4 bases not matched to a gene. This CDR3 spans 14 amino acids. Germline V gene data show CDR1 as LGHNA and CDR2 as YNFKEQ. The CDR3 loop is CASSHPDRVQPQHF. In DNA, the CDR3 is TGTGCCAGCAGCCACCCGGACAGGGTTCAGCCCCAGCATTTT.

The rearrangement uses TRBV9 and TRBJ2-3; 8 nucleotides agree with TRBD2. The CDR3 covers 15 residues. Germline CDR1 and CDR2: SGDLS and YYNGEE. J lost 1 base, V lost 4 bases, and 5 bases had no gene match. The CDR3 loop is CASSQRGIGTDTQYF. DNA of the CDR3: TGTGCCAGCAGCCAGCGGGGGATTGGCACAGATACGCAGTATTTT.

V is TRBV11-2 and J is TRBJ1-3, with 7 bases aligning to TRBD1. The germline CDR1 and CDR2 sequences are SGHAT and FQNNGV. V was pared by 5 bases and J by 2 bases, with 6 bases of the junction left unmatched. The CDR3 is 15 amino acids. CDR3 sequence: CASSERTGAGNTIYF. As DNA, the CDR3 is TGTGCCAGCAGCGAACGGACAGGTGCTGGAAACACCATATATTTT.

The chain uses TRBV18 and TRBJ2-5; the match to TRBD2 covers 10 bases. Germline V CDR1 and CDR2: KGHSH, LQKENI. V trimming: 4 bases; J trimming: 5 bases; junction bases outside the gene matches: 13. The CDR3 is 17 amino acids. The CDR3 nucleotides are TGTGCCAGCTCACAAAGCGGGGGGGTCCATCCCGAGGAGACCCAGTACTTC. Translation: CASSQSGGVHPEETQYF.

This chain uses TRBV28 with TRBJ1-6; the match to TRBD1 covers 11 bases. V shed 5 bases, J shed 6 bases, and the junction held 9 bases outside the gene matches. The CDR3 runs 17 residues. Germline loops: CDR1 MDHEN, CDR2 SYDVKM. CDR3 amino acids: CASSPQGQGAANSPLHF. The CDR3 DNA reads as TGTGCCAGCAGTCCCCAAGGACAGGGGGCTGCTAATTCACCCCTCCACTTT.

This clone appeared a single time. The gene calls are TRBV2 and TRBJ1-2; D possibly corresponds to TRBD1 (6 bases). Germline lookup yields CDR1 SNHLY and CDR2 FYNNEI. V lost 6 bases to trimming and J lost 3 bases, with 14 bases between them. The CDR3 extends over 14 amino acids. CDR3 sequence (DNA): TGTGCCAGCAGCGAATCGGACAGCTACTATGGCTACACCTTC. Encoded protein: CASSESDSYYGYTF.

This chain connects TRBV2 to TRBJ2-2; 12 bases map to TRBD2. V gave up 7 bases and J gave up 3 bases; unmatched junction bases: 6. Germline values: CDR1 SNHLY, CDR2 FYNNEI. CDR3 length: 16 residues. DNA of the CDR3: TGTGCCAGCAATCTAGCGGGGGGGTTTGACACCGGGGAGCTGTTTTTT. Residues: CASNLAGGFDTGELFF.

The chain uses TRBV5-1 and TRBJ2-7; the match to TRBD1 covers 8 bases. CDR1 SGHRS and CDR2 YFSETQ come from the germline V gene. With V trimmed by 4 bases and J by 3 bases, 6 bases remained unmatched. This CDR3 spans 14 amino acids. CDR3 DNA: TGCGCCAGCAGCAAGGACAGGGTAGTCTACGAGCAGTACTTC. This translates into CASSKDRVVYEQYF.

V usage is TRBV27 and J usage is TRBJ2-1; D might be TRBD1 (6 bases). The CDR3 has 15 amino acids. Germline CDR1 and CDR2: MNHEY and SMNVEV (reference sequence). Trimming stripped 5 bases from V and 8 bases from J, with 19 bases between. The CDR3 DNA reads TGTGCCAGCAGTAGCCTGGGGGACAAGATGTATGAGCAGTTCTTC. It is translated as CASSSLGDKMYEQFF.

The chain joins TRBV6-4 to TRBJ2-1, with TRBD2 matching 7 bases. Germline V gives CDR1 MRHNA, CDR2 SNTAGT. V lost 4 bases to trimming and J lost 5 bases; unmatched junction nucleotides: 2. This CDR3 is built from 13 residues. The CDR3 region has the DNA TGTGCCAGCAGTGGGACTAGTAACAATGAGCAGTTCTTC. It encodes CASSGTSNNEQFF.

The chain couples TRBV5-6 to TRBJ1-2; 8 bases are a match to TRBD1. The CDR3 is 17 residues long. The ends lost 0 bases at V and 2 bases at J; junction bases unmatched: 9. The germline CDR1 and CDR2 sequences are SGHDT and YYEEEE. In DNA, the CDR3 is TGTGCCAGCAGCTTGGGCCGCGGACAGGGCGGAAACTATGGCTACACCTTC. It encodes CASSLGRGQGGNYGYTF. Filled out from reference TRBV5-6 and TRBJ1-2, the complete variable domain reads DAGVTQSPTHLIKTRGQQVTLRCSPKSGHDTVSWYQQALGQGPQFIFQYYEEEERQRGNFPDRFSGHQFPNYSSELNVNALLLGDSALYLCASSLGRGQGGNYGYTFGSGTRLTVV.

The chain uses TRBV5-4 and TRBJ2-7; TRBD1 is a possible D gene (6 bases). The germline CDR1 and CDR2 sequences are SGHNT and YYREEE (reference sequence). The CDR3 is made up of 15 amino acids. Trimming left V 1 base short and J 0 bases short, with 11 bases between. The CDR3 DNA sequence: TGTGCCAGCAGCTTGATCGGGACATCCTCCTACGAGCAGTACTTC. This encodes CASSLIGTSSYEQYF.

Concerning this clone itself: The identical CDR3 is also encoded by other nucleotide sequences in the sample. This chain connects TRBV5-1 to TRBJ2-3, with 9 bases identical to TRBD2. V was pared by 6 bases and J by 0 bases, with 2 bases of the junction left unmatched. The CDR3 sequence is 14 residues long. CDR1 SGHRS and CDR2 YFSETQ come from the germline V gene. The CDR3 DNA reads TGCGCCAGCACGCGGGGGGGAAGCACAGATACGCAGTATTTT. This gives the protein CASTRGGSTDTQYF.